The rows below give T cell receptor beta chains drawn from one sample of a study of T-cell reconstitution after alpha-beta-depleted transplantation in children. TCRdb re-analysed the PCR reads in MiXCR, keeping a single row per CDR3 protein. The repertoire holds a few hundred thousand distinct CDR3 sequences, with roughly 30% as singletons. This material consisted of PBMCs, taken before TCRalphabeta/CD19-depleted stem cell transplant. Source of these receptors: a boy in the first two years of life with Wiskott-Aldrich syndrome, due to receive a stem cell transplant. Each CDR3 is given with its conserved first and last residue. The D gene is left open where the match is weak. Size is omitted from some rows. Given values are once, few, many or a class for expanded clones.

few,TRBD1,TRBJ2-5,TRBV12-3/TRBV12-4,14,CASSLGQKQETQYF,TGTGCCAGCAGTTTGGGACAGAAACAAGAGACCCAGTACTTC
few,-,TRBJ2-1,TRBV30,16,CAWSSRDPRPYNEQFF,TGTGCCTGGAGTTCGCGGGACCCGAGACCCTACAATGAGCAGTTCTTC
-,TRBD2,TRBJ2-1,TRBV5-1,14,CASSLAWEGGEQFF,TGCGCCAGCAGCTTGGCGTGGGAGGGCGGTGAGCAGTTCTTC
-,TRBD2,TRBJ2-2,TRBV7-8,14,CASSRRERTGELFF,TGTGCCAGCAGCAGGCGGGAGAGGACCGGGGAGCTGTTTTTT
-,-,TRBJ2-1,TRBV14,15,CASSQGVSAYNEQFF,TGTGCCAGCAGCCAAGGAGTTAGCGCGTACAATGAGCAGTTCTTC
few,-,TRBJ2-1,TRBV5-1,16,CASSSDNRVTYNEQFF,TGCGCCAGCAGCTCCGATAACAGGGTGACCTACAATGAGCAGTTCTTC
-,-,TRBJ2-7,TRBV28,14,CASSADLPGYEQYF,TGTGCCAGCAGTGCGGACCTGCCAGGTTACGAGCAGTACTTC
-,TRBD1,TRBJ2-7,TRBV28,16,CASTHRQGIGSYEQYF,TGTGCCAGCACCCACAGACAGGGGATAGGTTCGTACGAGCAGTACTTC
-,-,TRBJ2-5,TRBV11-2,16,CASSFSGIPAGETQYF,TGTGCCAGCAGCTTCTCCGGGATCCCAGCAGGGGAGACCCAGTACTTC
few,TRBD1,TRBJ2-7,TRBV5-1,13,CASRGQGGYEQYF,TGCGCCAGCAGAGGACAGGGGGGATACGAGCAGTACTTC
-,-,TRBJ1-1,TRBV7-9,14,CASSPVWEGTEAFF,TGTGCCAGCAGCCCGGTTTGGGAGGGCACTGAAGCTTTCTTT
-,TRBD2,TRBJ2-1,TRBV5-1,16,CASSQIAGGPLNEQFF,TGCGCCAGCAGCCAAATAGCGGGAGGGCCCCTAAATGAGCAGTTCTTC
-,-,TRBJ2-1,TRBV20-1,11,CSGGRSDEQFF,TGCAGTGGGGGCCGCAGCGATGAGCAGTTCTTC
few,-,TRBJ2-3,TRBV5-1,16,CASSLGTSWDTDTQYF,TGCGCCAGCAGCTTGGGAACTAGCTGGGACACAGATACGCAGTATTTT
few,-,TRBJ1-5,TRBV20-1,12,CSASMAGQPQHF,TGCAGTGCTAGTATGGCGGGGCAGCCCCAGCATTTT
few,-,TRBJ2-1,TRBV19,18,CASSIDLFVAKRVHEQFF,TGTGCCAGTAGTATAGATCTTTTCGTAGCAAAACGGGTCCATGAGCAGTTCTTC
-,-,TRBJ2-1,TRBV12-3/TRBV12-4,16,CASSPQGLISINEQFF,TGTGCCAGCAGTCCCCAGGGTCTCATATCGATCAATGAGCAGTTCTTC
-,-,TRBJ2-3,TRBV6-1,15,CASTTQSTRTDTQYF,TGTGCCAGCACCACCCAAAGCACAAGGACAGATACGCAGTATTTT
few,TRBD1,TRBJ2-7,TRBV5-1,18,CASSLLTGGRTSSYEQYF,TGCGCCAGCAGCTTGTTGACAGGGGGGAGGACGAGCTCCTACGAGCAGTACTTC
-,-,TRBJ1-1,TRBV2,15,CASSAKGGVNTEAFF,TGTGCCAGCAGCGCAAAAGGTGGAGTGAACACTGAAGCTTTCTTT
few,TRBD1,TRBJ2-7,TRBV20-1,15,CSASPGTGSSYEQYF,TGCAGTGCTAGCCCGGGGACAGGGAGCTCCTACGAGCAGTACTTC
many,TRBD1,TRBJ2-7,TRBV5-1,13,CASSTGTGYEQYF,TGCGCCAGCAGTACCGGGACAGGGTACGAGCAGTACTTC
few,TRBD2,TRBJ2-1,TRBV10-1,15,CARPPCGSSYNEQFF,TGCGCCAGACCCCCCTGCGGGAGCTCCTACAATGAGCAGTTCTTC
few,TRBD1,TRBJ2-7,TRBV5-1,16,CASSLLAGTETYEQYF,TGCGCCAGCAGCTTGCTAGCCGGGACAGAGACCTACGAGCAGTACTTC
-,-,TRBJ2-3,TRBV10-3,13,CAIRPSNLDTQYF,TGTGCCATCAGACCTTCGAATTTGGATACGCAGTATTTT
few,-,TRBJ2-1,TRBV19,14,CASSPDGVYNEQFF,TGTGCCAGTAGTCCGGACGGAGTTTACAATGAGCAGTTCTTC
-,-,TRBJ2-1,TRBV15,13,CATSNSRYNEQFF,TGTGCCACCAGCAACAGCCGCTACAATGAGCAGTTCTTC
few,TRBD2,TRBJ2-7,TRBV20-1,15,CSARAPGTNTYEQYF,TGCAGTGCCCGGGCCCCCGGGACTAACACCTACGAGCAGTACTTC
-,-,TRBJ1-5,TRBV3-1,15,CASSQGAGSNQPQHF,TGTGCCAGCAGCCAAGGTGCAGGTAGCAATCAGCCCCAGCATTTT
few,-,TRBJ2-7,TRBV5-1,14,CASSLAMSSYEQYF,TGCGCCAGCAGCTTGGCCATGAGCAGCTACGAGCAGTACTTC
-,-,TRBJ2-5,TRBV20-1,14,CSARAGGSTETQYF,TGCAGTGCTAGAGCTGGGGGGTCGACGGAGACCCAGTACTTC
-,TRBD1,TRBJ2-6,TRBV5-1,19,CASSLEATGGFSGANVLTF,TGCGCCAGCAGCTTGGAGGCAACAGGGGGCTTCTCTGGGGCCAACGTCCTGACTTTC
-,-,TRBJ2-5,TRBV3-1,14,CASSHLGVKETQYF,TGTGCCAGCAGCCACCTAGGGGTTAAAGAGACCCAGTACTTC
few,TRBD1,TRBJ2-1,TRBV12-3/TRBV12-4,15,CASIPTGGELGEQFF,TGTGCCAGCATACCAACAGGGGGCGAGCTGGGTGAGCAGTTCTTC
-,-,TRBJ2-1,TRBV11-2,14,CASSLIPTDAEQFF,TGTGCCAGCAGCTTGATACCTACCGACGCTGAGCAGTTCTTC
-,-,TRBJ2-1,TRBV5-6,14,CASSLGRGRHEQFF,TGTGCCAGCAGCTTGGGTAGGGGAAGGCATGAGCAGTTCTTC
few,-,TRBJ2-1,TRBV5-1,15,CASSLTGAAYNEQFF,TGCGCCAGCAGCTTGACGGGGGCTGCCTACAATGAGCAGTTCTTC
-,-,TRBJ2-3,TRBV6-5,14,CASSYGQLTDTQYF,TGTGCCAGCAGTTACGGACAGCTCACAGATACGCAGTATTTT
-,-,TRBJ2-1,TRBV12-3/TRBV12-4,16,CASSPYRTLGVNEQFF,TGTGCCAGCAGTCCATACCGGACCCTCGGGGTCAATGAGCAGTTCTTC
-,-,TRBJ2-7,TRBV5-1,12,CASSADSREQYF,TGCGCCAGCAGCGCCGACAGCCGAGAGCAGTACTTC
-,-,TRBJ2-1,TRBV7-9,15,CASSLYRAKYNEQFF,TGTGCCAGCAGCTTATACAGGGCCAAATACAATGAGCAGTTCTTC
-,TRBD1,TRBJ1-5,TRBV20-1,14,CSAHNRGIDQPQHF,TGCAGTGCACATAACAGGGGGATCGATCAGCCCCAGCATTTT
few,-,TRBJ1-4,TRBV5-5,14,CASSLGQLEEKLFF,TGTGCCAGCAGCTTGGGGCAGTTAGAGGAAAAACTGTTTTTT
few,-,TRBJ1-1,TRBV4-2,15,CASSGQTAMNTEAFF,TGTGCCAGCAGCGGCCAAACAGCCATGAACACTGAAGCTTTCTTT
-,-,TRBJ1-1,TRBV30,13,CAWSVGGNTEAFF,TGTGCCTGGAGTGTAGGGGGGAACACTGAAGCTTTCTTT
few,TRBD2,TRBJ2-5,TRBV4-1,17,CASSQRGAGDGQETQYF,TGCGCCAGCAGCCAAAGAGGTGCGGGAGATGGCCAAGAGACCCAGTACTTC
few,-,TRBJ1-2,TRBV7-3,16,CASSLSPGVNDYGYTF,TGTGCCAGCAGCTTAAGCCCTGGGGTGAATGACTATGGCTACACCTTC